The rows below give T cell receptor beta chains drawn from one sample of a study of T cells in Graves' hyperthyroidism and ophthalmopathy. One entry per CDR3 protein results from TCRdb running MiXCR on the multiplex PCR reads. This sample has about 250,000 distinct CDR3 sequences, with approximately 23% found just once. Sequenced: blood. All receptors derive from a woman aged 40 to 55 with Graves' ophthalmopathy. Both conserved end residues are part of each CDR3. Each record gives: V gene, D gene, J gene, clone size, CDR3 protein, CDR3 DNA. A D gene is named only where the DNA matches it firmly. Not all rows give a size; the values are once, few, many and, for expanded clones, a class.

v_call: TRBV15
d_call: TRBD2
j_call: TRBJ2-7
clone_size: -
cdr3_aa: CATRIGTSYEQYF
cdr3_nt: TGTGCCACCAGGATCGGGACTAGTTACGAGCAGTACTTC

v_call: TRBV19
d_call: -
j_call: TRBJ1-1
clone_size: many
cdr3_aa: CASKRGVRLSDTEAFF
cdr3_nt: TGTGCCAGTAAACGTGGGGTAAGGTTATCGGACACTGAAGCTTTCTTT

v_call: TRBV10-3
d_call: -
j_call: TRBJ1-5
clone_size: once
cdr3_aa: CAISAEGGGKPQHF
cdr3_nt: TGTGCCATCAGTGCCGAAGGGGGGGGCAAGCCCCAGCATTTT

v_call: TRBV20-1
d_call: -
j_call: TRBJ1-3
clone_size: many
cdr3_aa: CSARDLGSGNTIYF
cdr3_nt: TGCAGTGCTAGAGATCTGGGTTCTGGAAACACCATATATTTT

v_call: TRBV6-1
d_call: -
j_call: TRBJ1-6
clone_size: many
cdr3_aa: CASSLRLSPLHF
cdr3_nt: TGTGCCAGCAGCCTTCGGCTGTCACCCCTCCACTTT

v_call: TRBV18
d_call: -
j_call: TRBJ2-7
clone_size: many
cdr3_aa: CASSQESKHYEQYF
cdr3_nt: TGTGCCAGCTCACAGGAGTCGAAACACTACGAGCAGTACTTC

v_call: TRBV2
d_call: -
j_call: TRBJ2-7
clone_size: -
cdr3_aa: CASRTDRISYEQYF
cdr3_nt: TGTGCCAGCAGAACTGACAGGATCTCCTACGAGCAGTACTTC

v_call: TRBV27
d_call: -
j_call: TRBJ2-5
clone_size: many
cdr3_aa: CASRGWAGNLETQYF
cdr3_nt: TGTGCCAGCAGGGGCTGGGCAGGGAATTTGGAGACCCAGTACTTC

v_call: TRBV28
d_call: -
j_call: TRBJ1-2
clone_size: many
cdr3_aa: CASSSPGPDANYGYTF
cdr3_nt: TGTGCCAGCAGCTCCCCAGGACCGGACGCTAACTATGGCTACACCTTC

v_call: TRBV12-3/TRBV12-4
d_call: -
j_call: TRBJ2-7
clone_size: -
cdr3_aa: CASSLGCRRTYEQSF
cdr3_nt: TGTGCCAGCAGTTTAGGGTGTAGGCGTACCTACGAGCAGTCCTTC

v_call: TRBV20-1
d_call: -
j_call: TRBJ1-1
clone_size: many
cdr3_aa: CSARDLMRTEAFF
cdr3_nt: TGCAGTGCTAGGGACCTGATGAGAACTGAAGCTTTCTTT

v_call: TRBV20-1
d_call: -
j_call: TRBJ2-7
clone_size: many
cdr3_aa: CSAEPGSSYEQYF
cdr3_nt: TGCAGTGCTGAGCCCGGGAGCTCCTACGAGCAGTACTTC

v_call: TRBV12-3/TRBV12-4
d_call: TRBD2
j_call: TRBJ2-7
clone_size: many
cdr3_aa: CASSISGRSEQYF
cdr3_nt: TGTGCCAGCAGTATTAGCGGGAGATCCGAGCAGTACTTC

v_call: TRBV19
d_call: -
j_call: TRBJ1-5
clone_size: many
cdr3_aa: CASRASRDSNQPQHF
cdr3_nt: TGTGCCAGTAGAGCCTCCCGGGACAGCAATCAGCCCCAGCATTTT

v_call: TRBV29-1
d_call: -
j_call: TRBJ2-7
clone_size: many
cdr3_aa: CSVVRDYEQYF
cdr3_nt: TGCAGCGTTGTAAGGGACTACGAGCAGTACTTC

v_call: TRBV5-1
d_call: -
j_call: TRBJ1-1
clone_size: once
cdr3_aa: CASSSPPRAGDVTEAFF
cdr3_nt: TGCGCCAGCAGCTCCCCCCCCAGGGCCGGCGATGTCACTGAAGCTTTCTTT

v_call: TRBV5-1
d_call: TRBD2
j_call: TRBJ2-7
clone_size: many
cdr3_aa: CASSLALAGVYEQYF
cdr3_nt: TGCGCCAGCAGCTTAGCCCTAGCGGGAGTGTACGAGCAGTACTTC

v_call: TRBV4-1
d_call: -
j_call: TRBJ1-3
clone_size: many
cdr3_aa: CASSLQGAGNTIYF
cdr3_nt: TGCGCCAGCAGCCTCCAGGGAGCTGGAAACACCATATATTTT

v_call: TRBV20-1
d_call: -
j_call: TRBJ2-5
clone_size: -
cdr3_aa: CSAAPVLETQYF
cdr3_nt: TGCAGTGCAGCCCCAGTTTTGGAGACCCAGTACTTC

v_call: TRBV6-2/TRBV6-3
d_call: -
j_call: TRBJ2-2
clone_size: many
cdr3_aa: CASRRDNTGELFF
cdr3_nt: TGTGCCAGCAGGCGGGATAACACCGGGGAGCTGTTTTTT

v_call: TRBV5-1
d_call: TRBD2
j_call: TRBJ2-5
clone_size: many
cdr3_aa: CASSVGLAGGGETQYF
cdr3_nt: TGCGCCAGCAGCGTGGGACTAGCGGGAGGAGGGGAGACCCAGTACTTC

v_call: TRBV28
d_call: -
j_call: TRBJ2-7
clone_size: -
cdr3_aa: CARLDRLSYEQSF
cdr3_nt: TGTGCCAGACTCGACAGACTCTCCTACGAGCAGTCCTTC

v_call: TRBV6-5
d_call: TRBD2
j_call: TRBJ2-5
clone_size: many
cdr3_aa: CASSWGRTSGGQETQYF
cdr3_nt: TGTGCCAGCAGTTGGGGGAGGACTAGCGGAGGACAAGAGACCCAGTACTTC

v_call: TRBV2
d_call: -
j_call: TRBJ2-2
clone_size: many
cdr3_aa: CASRLINTGELFF
cdr3_nt: TGTGCCAGCAGGCTAATTAACACCGGGGAGCTGTTTTTT

v_call: TRBV14
d_call: -
j_call: TRBJ2-7
clone_size: many
cdr3_aa: CASSQGPGYEQYF
cdr3_nt: TGTGCCAGCAGCCAGGGACCGGGCTACGAGCAGTACTTC

v_call: TRBV20-1
d_call: TRBD2
j_call: TRBJ2-7
clone_size: many
cdr3_aa: CSAPGTNSYEQYF
cdr3_nt: TGCAGTGCTCCCGGGACTAACTCCTACGAGCAGTACTTC

v_call: TRBV15
d_call: TRBD1
j_call: TRBJ2-7
clone_size: many
cdr3_aa: CATSREQGASYEQYF
cdr3_nt: TGTGCCACCAGCAGAGAGCAGGGGGCGTCCTACGAGCAGTACTTC

v_call: TRBV12-3/TRBV12-4
d_call: -
j_call: TRBJ1-5
clone_size: -
cdr3_aa: CASSLDNLNQPQHF
cdr3_nt: TGTGCCAGCAGTCTCGACAATCTCAATCAGCCCCAGCATTTT

v_call: TRBV6-5
d_call: -
j_call: TRBJ2-2
clone_size: -
cdr3_aa: CASSSSPVNTGELFF
cdr3_nt: TGTGCCAGCAGTTCCTCCCCCGTCAACACCGGGGAGCTGTTTTTT

v_call: TRBV19
d_call: TRBD2
j_call: TRBJ2-5
clone_size: many
cdr3_aa: CASSKGLAGETQYF
cdr3_nt: TGTGCCAGTAGTAAAGGACTAGCGGGAGAGACCCAGTACTTC

v_call: TRBV4-1
d_call: TRBD2
j_call: TRBJ2-7
clone_size: few
cdr3_aa: CASSQVVTSDSYEQYF
cdr3_nt: TGCGCCAGCAGCCAAGTCGTAACTAGCGACTCCTACGAGCAGTACTTC

v_call: TRBV20-1
d_call: -
j_call: TRBJ2-7
clone_size: many
cdr3_aa: CSANSGRIAYEQYF
cdr3_nt: TGCAGTGCTAACTCCGGACGTATCGCCTACGAGCAGTACTTC

v_call: TRBV20-1
d_call: TRBD2
j_call: TRBJ2-5
clone_size: many
cdr3_aa: CASGRVETQYF
cdr3_nt: TGCGCTAGCGGGAGGGTAGAGACCCAGTACTTC

v_call: TRBV11-2
d_call: -
j_call: TRBJ2-7
clone_size: many
cdr3_aa: CASSWTDEQYF
cdr3_nt: TGTGCCAGCAGCTGGACAGACGAGCAGTACTTC

v_call: TRBV12-3/TRBV12-4
d_call: -
j_call: TRBJ1-3
clone_size: -
cdr3_aa: CASRSYSGNTIYF
cdr3_nt: TGTGCCAGCAGATCCTACTCTGGAAACACCATATATTTT

v_call: TRBV18
d_call: TRBD1
j_call: TRBJ1-2
clone_size: many
cdr3_aa: CASSPDRASSYGYTF
cdr3_nt: TGTGCCAGCTCACCCGACAGGGCCTCTTCCTATGGCTACACCTTC

v_call: TRBV30
d_call: -
j_call: TRBJ1-1
clone_size: many
cdr3_aa: CAWSVGGPTTKAFF
cdr3_nt: TGTGCCTGGAGTGTAGGGGGGCCCACCACTAAAGCTTTCTTT

v_call: TRBV7-2
d_call: TRBD1
j_call: TRBJ1-1
clone_size: few
cdr3_aa: CASGGTGGANTEAFF
cdr3_nt: TGTGCCAGCGGGGGGACAGGGGGCGCGAACACTGAAGCTTTCTTT

v_call: TRBV10-3
d_call: -
j_call: TRBJ2-2
clone_size: many
cdr3_aa: CAISEPWTPGTGELFF
cdr3_nt: TGTGCCATCAGTGAGCCCTGGACCCCGGGCACCGGGGAGCTGTTTTTT

v_call: TRBV30
d_call: TRBD2
j_call: TRBJ2-7
clone_size: many
cdr3_aa: CAWSWAGGSSYEQYF
cdr3_nt: TGTGCCTGGAGTTGGGCGGGAGGGAGCTCCTACGAGCAGTACTTC

v_call: TRBV7-2
d_call: TRBD1
j_call: TRBJ1-1
clone_size: many
cdr3_aa: CASSPFRDREGAFF
cdr3_nt: TGTGCCAGCAGCCCCTTCCGGGACAGGGAGGGAGCTTTCTTT

v_call: TRBV12-5
d_call: -
j_call: TRBJ1-1
clone_size: many
cdr3_aa: CASAKEGRTEAFF
cdr3_nt: TGTGCTAGTGCCAAGGAGGGTAGAACTGAAGCTTTCTTT

v_call: TRBV20-1
d_call: TRBD1
j_call: TRBJ2-6
clone_size: -
cdr3_aa: CSARWTGAGANVLTF
cdr3_nt: TGCAGTGCTAGATGGACAGGGGCCGGGGCCAACGTCCTGACTTTC

v_call: TRBV6-1
d_call: -
j_call: TRBJ1-1
clone_size: -
cdr3_aa: CASRETGGGSTEAFF
cdr3_nt: TGTGCCAGCAGGGAGACTGGGGGTGGGAGCACTGAAGCTTTCTTT

v_call: TRBV12-3/TRBV12-4
d_call: -
j_call: TRBJ1-1
clone_size: many
cdr3_aa: CASTQGGNMNTEAFF
cdr3_nt: TGTGCCAGCACCCAGGGCGGCAACATGAACACTGAAGCTTTCTTT

v_call: TRBV27
d_call: -
j_call: TRBJ1-1
clone_size: -
cdr3_aa: CASSLREQRTEAFF
cdr3_nt: TGTGCCAGCAGTTTAAGGGAGCAACGCACTGAAGCTTTCTTT

v_call: TRBV7-2
d_call: TRBD2
j_call: TRBJ2-7
clone_size: -
cdr3_aa: CASSDRHSGRYEQYF
cdr3_nt: TGTGCCAGCAGCGACCGACATAGCGGGAGATACGAGCAGTACTTC

v_call: TRBV7-9
d_call: -
j_call: TRBJ1-1
clone_size: many
cdr3_aa: CASSLAVDEAFF
cdr3_nt: TGTGCCAGCAGCTTAGCCGTAGATGAAGCTTTCTTT

v_call: TRBV15
d_call: -
j_call: TRBJ1-2
clone_size: once
cdr3_aa: CATSGVDGPRDGYTF
cdr3_nt: TGTGCCACCAGCGGCGTTGACGGACCCCGTGATGGCTACACCTTC

v_call: TRBV28
d_call: -
j_call: TRBJ1-1
clone_size: -
cdr3_aa: CASSLPLGGTEAFF
cdr3_nt: TGTGCCAGCAGCCTACCCCTGGGGGGGACTGAAGCTTTCTTT

v_call: TRBV6-5
d_call: -
j_call: TRBJ2-5
clone_size: many
cdr3_aa: CASSYGGVEQETQYF
cdr3_nt: TGTGCCAGCAGTTACGGAGGGGTAGAGCAAGAGACCCAGTACTTC

v_call: TRBV4-1
d_call: -
j_call: TRBJ2-5
clone_size: many
cdr3_aa: CASSQAEFQETQYF
cdr3_nt: TGCGCCAGCAGCCAAGCAGAGTTCCAAGAGACCCAGTACTTC

v_call: TRBV6-1
d_call: TRBD1
j_call: TRBJ2-7
clone_size: -
cdr3_aa: CASSPYDRGSEQYF
cdr3_nt: TGTGCCAGCAGTCCCTACGACAGGGGCAGCGAGCAGTACTTC

v_call: TRBV27
d_call: -
j_call: TRBJ1-1
clone_size: many
cdr3_aa: CASSQGIGGNTEAFF
cdr3_nt: TGTGCCAGCAGCCAAGGAATTGGGGGGAACACTGAAGCTTTCTTT

v_call: TRBV20-1
d_call: -
j_call: TRBJ2-7
clone_size: many
cdr3_aa: CSARGDVSSGNSYEQYF
cdr3_nt: TGCAGTGCTAGAGGGGATGTAAGTAGCGGCAACTCCTACGAGCAGTACTTC

v_call: TRBV12-3/TRBV12-4
d_call: -
j_call: TRBJ2-2
clone_size: many
cdr3_aa: CASSFPPLRGTGELFF
cdr3_nt: TGTGCCAGCAGTTTTCCACCCCTCCGGGGCACCGGGGAGCTGTTTTTT

v_call: TRBV2
d_call: -
j_call: TRBJ1-2
clone_size: many
cdr3_aa: CASSEAGYGYTF
cdr3_nt: TGTGCCAGCAGTGAAGCAGGCTATGGCTACACCTTC

v_call: TRBV28
d_call: TRBD1
j_call: TRBJ1-5
clone_size: many
cdr3_aa: CASRKDRGNQPQHF
cdr3_nt: TGTGCCAGCAGAAAAGACAGGGGTAATCAGCCCCAGCATTTT

v_call: TRBV5-1
d_call: TRBD1
j_call: TRBJ1-2
clone_size: many
cdr3_aa: CASKARQGRSGYTF
cdr3_nt: TGCGCCAGCAAGGCTCGACAGGGACGGAGTGGCTACACCTTC

v_call: TRBV6-1
d_call: TRBD1
j_call: TRBJ1-5
clone_size: many
cdr3_aa: CASSEAGTGGTSNQPQHF
cdr3_nt: TGTGCCAGCAGTGAAGCGGGGACAGGGGGCACGAGCAATCAGCCCCAGCATTTT